This TCR beta chain was captured by sequencing in a study of beta chain features in type 1 diabetes. Points from the study as a whole: When VDJ junctions were examined, type 1 diabetes patients showed fewer insertions and more deletions. Among patients with Type 1 diabetes, TCRB CDR3s were moderately but significantly shorter in every one of the four CD4+ subsets.

Every isolated RNA sample was fully reverse transcribed, so sequencing captured expressed TCRB transcripts. Data came from immunoSEQ multiplex PCR; TCRdb stores just in-frame clones and leaves some out. Among hundreds of thousands of clones listed, 30% were seen once. Trimming removed 6 bases from V and 3 bases from J; junction bases left unmatched: 7. CDR1 MGHRA and CDR2 YSYEKL come from the germline V gene. The CDR3 has 15 amino acids. One heparinised blood draw, averaging roughly 120 mL, came from each donor. A sort by CD45RO/CCR7/CD25/CD127/CD95/CD27 yielded CD4+ naive, central memory, regulatory and stem cell-like memory cells. About this clone itself: Its antigen remains unidentified.

The rearrangement links TRBV4-1 to TRBJ2-3; 9 bases line up with TRBD2. This TCR came from a man aged 18 to 29 in good health. The sample comprised naive CD4+ T cells from blood. The DNA for the CDR3 is TGCGCCAGCAGAAGGGGCGGGAGGGAAACAGATACGCAGTATTTT. Encoded protein: CASRRGGRETDTQYF.